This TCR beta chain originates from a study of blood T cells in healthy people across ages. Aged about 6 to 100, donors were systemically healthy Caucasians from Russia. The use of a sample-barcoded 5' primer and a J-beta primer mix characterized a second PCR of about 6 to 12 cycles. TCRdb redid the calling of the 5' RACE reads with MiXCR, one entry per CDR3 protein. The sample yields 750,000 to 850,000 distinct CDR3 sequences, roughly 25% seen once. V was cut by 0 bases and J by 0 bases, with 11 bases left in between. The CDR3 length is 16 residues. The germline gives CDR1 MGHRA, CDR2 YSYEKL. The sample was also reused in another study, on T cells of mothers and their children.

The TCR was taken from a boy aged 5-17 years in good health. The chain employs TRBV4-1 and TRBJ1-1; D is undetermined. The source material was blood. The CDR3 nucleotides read TGCGCCAGCAGCCAAGATTCCAGCTGGGTGAACACTGAAGCTTTCTTT. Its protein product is CASSQDSSWVNTEAFF.